This T cell receptor (beta chain) stems from a study of molecular identifiers for immune sequencing clone quantification. Study-level points and caveats: It was shown that clones above 20 RNA copies held over 98% of effector molecules, but under 1% in naive cells.

Deletions cut 0 bases from V and 1 base from J, with 10 bases between. The CDR3 covers 15 residues. The V gene's germline CDR1 is MGHRA and CDR2 YSYEKL. CD8+CD4-CCR7+CD45RA+ cells were sorted as naive CD8 T cells. MiXCR, run by TCRdb on the PCR reads, gives a single entry per CDR3 protein. The table has 2,000 to 2,500 distinct CDR3 sequences, 15% to 20% seen once; the top ten hold roughly 7.7%. Points on this clonotype: Its antigen is not identified.

This clonotype was obtained from a human donor in good health. Some libraries in this study had Jurkat cell RNA spiked in. The sample taken for sequencing was naive CD8+ T cells from blood, with Jurkat cell RNA spiked in. Specified subset: FACS-sorted CD8+CD4-CCR7+CD45RA+ naive T cells. The chain uses TRBV4-1 and TRBJ2-7; D perhaps matches TRBD2 (5 bases). CDR3 DNA sequence: TGCGCCAGCAGCCAAGAGCCCGGGGTGTCCTACGAGCAGTACTTC. Protein sequence: CASSQEPGVSYEQYF.